What follows are 11 T cell receptor beta chains derived from one specimen sequenced in a study of T cells after yellow fever vaccination. Via MiXCR, TCRdb re-called the 5' RACE reads, giving one row per CDR3 protein. The repertoire holds about 310,000 distinct CDR3 sequences, around 3.9% seen once, with roughly a quarter in the top ten. The sample was PBMCs, taken on the day of the yellow fever booster vaccination. These receptors were obtained from a young man who received the YFV17D yellow fever vaccine.

This clonotype was seen more than once but under ten times. The rearrangement links TRBV2 to TRBJ2-5; D might be TRBD1 (7 bases). V was shortened by 6 bases and J by 2 bases, with 13 bases between the two germline ends. The CDR3 has 14 residues. Germline V gene lookup returns CDR1 SNHLY and CDR2 FYNNEI. The CDR3 loop is CASREGTVQETQYF. The CDR3 nucleotides are TGTGCCAGCAGGGAGGGGACAGTTCAAGAGACCCAGTACTTC. Complete variable domain (other parts from reference TRBV2 and TRBJ2-5): EPEVTQTPSHQVTQMGQEVILRCVPISNHLYFYWYRQILGQKVEFLVSFYNNEISEKSEIFDDQFSVERPDGSNFTLKIRSTKLEDSAMYFCASREGTVQETQYFGPGTRLLVL.

The chain employs TRBV24-1 and TRBJ2-2, with 7 bases matching TRBD1. Per the germline V gene, CDR1 is KGHDR and CDR2 is SFDVKD. The CDR3 spans 14 residues. Trimming at V came to 4 bases and at J to 6 bases, leaving 4 bases not matched to a gene. DNA for the CDR3: TGTGCCACCAGTGAAAACAGGGGATCCGGGGAGCTGTTTTTT. It yields the protein CATSENRGSGELFF.

This chain connects TRBV27 to TRBJ2-1, with 7 bases lining up with TRBD1. Unmatched junction bases numbered 10, after V lost 5 bases and J lost 6 bases. This CDR3 spans 15 amino acids. The germline V gene has CDR1 MNHEY and CDR2 SMNVEV (reference sequence). Here the CDR3 DNA reads TGTGCCAGCAGTCCCGGACAGGTCCCCGCCAATGAGCAGTTCTTC. It translates to CASSPGQVPANEQFF.

This clonotype came up a few times. The rearrangement links TRBV15 to TRBJ2-6; D is undetermined. V was pared by 4 bases and J by 0 bases, with 7 bases between. Looked up from germline, CDR1 is LNHNV and CDR2 is YYDKDF (reference sequence). CDR3 length equals 15 residues. In DNA form, the CDR3 reads TGTGCCACCAGCACTGGGTACTCTGGGGCCAACGTCCTGACTTTC. It encodes CATSTGYSGANVLTF.

This sequence joins TRBV5-1 and TRBJ1-2, with TRBD1 matching over 7 bases. Germline V gene lookup returns CDR1 SGHRS and CDR2 YFSETQ. This CDR3 has 14 amino acids. The V gene end was trimmed by 4 bases and the J gene end by 3 bases; junction bases not matched to a gene: 6. The CDR3 coding sequence is TGCGCCAGCAGCGCGACAGGGTCTCACTATGGCTACACCTTC. Translation gives CASSATGSHYGYTF. The full variable domain, with the rest looked up from reference TRBV5-1 and TRBJ1-2, is KAGVTQTPRYLIKTRGQQVTLSCSPISGHRSVSWYQQTPGQGLQFLFEYFSETQRNKGNFPGRFSGRQFSNSRSEMNVSTLELGDSALYLCASSATGSHYGYTFGSGTRLTVV.

This clonotype has ten or more counts. The chain recombines TRBV7-8 with TRBJ2-2; D assignment may be TRBD1 or TRBD2 (5 bases each). Germline V gene lookup returns CDR1 SGHVS and CDR2 FQNEAQ. CDR3 size: 18 residues. With 4 bases removed from V and 3 bases from J, the gap between germline ends came to 21 bases. In nucleotides, the CDR3 is TGTGCCAGCAGCTGGAGCCGGGGCCGGATCGTCTACACCGGGGAGCTGTTTTTT. Translating gives CASSWSRGRIVYTGELFF.

This clonotype was observed a handful of times. This chain links TRBV3-1 with TRBJ1-1; D remains ambiguous. With 5 bases removed from V and 1 base from J, the gap between germline ends came to 5 bases. The CDR3 sequence is 12 residues long. The germline V gene has CDR1 LGHDT and CDR2 YNNKEL (reference sequence). CDR3 sequence (DNA): TGTGCCAGCAGCGTCTGGAACACTGAAGCTTTCTTT. Protein product: CASSVWNTEAFF. Variable domain in full (rest from reference TRBV3-1 and TRBJ1-1): DTAVSQTPKYLVTQMGNDKSIKCEQNLGHDTMYWYKQDSKKFLKIMFSYNNKELIINETVPNRFSPKSPDKAHLNLHINSLELGDSAVYFCASSVWNTEAFFGQGTRLTVV.

The chain combines TRBV7-9 with TRBJ1-4; TRBD1 aligns across 9 bases. V lost 5 bases and J lost 7; bases outside the gene matches: 8. The CDR3 totals 15 residues. In germline, CDR1 is SEHNR, CDR2 FQNEAQ (reference sequence). The CDR3 is CASSPSLTGGEKLFF. As DNA, the CDR3 is TGTGCCAGCAGCCCCTCCCTGACAGGGGGTGAAAAACTGTTTTTT.

This clonotype was observed many times. This chain links TRBV5-5 with TRBJ2-3; 10 nucleotides match TRBD1. The CDR3 has 17 amino acids. Unmatched junction bases numbered 11, after V lost 4 bases and J lost 3 bases. Germline CDR1 reads SGHKS; CDR2 reads YYEKEE (reference sequence). In nucleotides, the CDR3 is TGTGCCAGCAGCCGGATCCCTGGACAGGGGGTGACAGATACGCAGTATTTT. This sequence encodes CASSRIPGQGVTDTQYF.

This clonotype showed up just a few times. The chain is built from TRBV4-3 and TRBJ2-5; D may be TRBD1 (6 bases). The CDR3 covers 14 residues. Between the trimmed V and J ends, which lost 4 bases and 1 base, there was a span of 10 bases. The germline gives CDR1 LGHNA, CDR2 YSLEER. The CDR3 bases are TGCGCCAGCAGCCGAGACAGGCGCCAAGAGACCCAGTACTTC. It encodes CASSRDRRQETQYF.

The chain links TRBV6-4 to TRBJ2-1; D not certain. The length of the CDR3 is 13 residues. V dropped 2 bases and J dropped 4 bases, with 6 bases sitting between them. The germline gives CDR1 MRHNA, CDR2 SNTAGT. The CDR3 loop reads CASSDANYNEQFF. CDR3 DNA: TGTGCCAGCAGTGACGCGAATTACAATGAGCAGTTCTTC.